The 10 T cell receptor beta chains below come from one sample, sequenced in a study of cytomegalovirus exposure and HLA in healthy donors. Researchers ran the PCR with 60 Vbeta and 13 Jbeta primers. Profiling relied on immunoSEQ multiplex PCR, and the TCRdb table lists in-frame clones only, not all of them. The profile shows more than 95,000 clones, 17% of them singletons. What was sequenced was PBMCs. The source is a female donor in good health and CMV-seropositive.

This clone was seen more than once but under ten times. V is TRBV30 and J is TRBJ1-5, with D perhaps matching TRBD1 (6 bases). The germline CDR1 and CDR2 sequences are GTSNPN and SVGIG (reference sequence). This CDR3 has 14 residues. With 2 bases removed from V and 3 bases from J, the gap between germline ends came to 11 bases. The CDR3 spells CAWSRGGLNQPQHF. The CDR3 DNA follows: TGTGCCTGGAGTAGGGGGGGTCTCAATCAGCCCCAGCATTTT. Complete variable domain (other parts from reference TRBV30 and TRBJ1-5): SQTIHQWPATLVQPVGSPLSLECTVEGTSNPNLYWYRQAAGRGLQLLFYSVGIGQISSEVPQNLSASRPQDRQFILSSKKLLLSDSGFYLCAWSRGGLNQPQHFGDGTRLSIL.

The genes are TRBV30 and TRBJ2-7, with D possibly being TRBD1 (5 bases). Looked up from germline, CDR1 is GTSNPN and CDR2 is SVGIG (reference sequence). The CDR3 has 14 residues. The V end was cut by 2 bases, the J end by 3 bases, with 14 bases between. The DNA of the CDR3 is TGTGCCTGGAGTTCACCCAGGGCTGGCTACGAGCAGTACTTC. It encodes CAWSSPRAGYEQYF.

V usage is TRBV20-1 and J usage is TRBJ2-3; no firm D call. The ends were cut back, 4 bases at V and 4 bases at J, with 6 bases in the middle. The CDR3 covers 11 residues. Germline lookup yields CDR1 DFQATT and CDR2 SNEGSKA (reference sequence). CDR3: CSATRADTQYF. The CDR3 nucleotides are TGCAGTGCTACTCGAGCAGATACGCAGTATTTT.

In this sample, this clone turned up a few times. The V gene is TRBV6-5, the J gene TRBJ1-5; maybe TRBD1 (6 bases). The CDR3 is made up of 15 amino acids. The germline V gene has CDR1 MNHEY and CDR2 SVGAGI. Trimming took 6 bases from V and 1 from J, leaving 13 bases between them. In nucleotides, the CDR3 is TGTGCCAGCAGCCCGGGACAAATAAGCAATCAGCCCCAGCATTTT. Encoded protein: CASSPGQISNQPQHF.

The chain carries TRBV10-3 and TRBJ1-2; 9 positions agree with TRBD1. There are 14 residues in the CDR3. V lost 8 bases and J lost 8; bases outside the gene matches: 12. Germline loops: CDR1 ENHRY, CDR2 SYGVKD. The CDR3 here is CAIGGQGGMGGYTF. The CDR3 nucleotides are TGTGCCATCGGGGGACAGGGAGGTATGGGAGGCTACACCTTC.

The rearrangement joins TRBV28 to TRBJ2-5; a weak D match, TRBD1 (6 bases). Germline V gene data show CDR1 as MDHEN and CDR2 as SYDVKM. V was trimmed by 4 bases and J by 5 bases, leaving 14 bases between them. There are 14 residues in the CDR3. CDR3 DNA sequence: TGTGCCAGCAGTTCTAGGGGGACGGTTGAGACCCAGTACTTC. This translates into CASSSRGTVETQYF.

This chain uses TRBV5-4 with TRBJ2-7; TRBD2 is a possible D gene (6 bases). The CDR3 sequence is 17 residues long. The germline V gene has CDR1 SGHNT and CDR2 YYREEE (reference sequence). Trimming left V 3 bases short and J 3 bases short, with 22 bases between. The CDR3 sequence is CASSSGMGTPGDYEQYF. CDR3 coding DNA: TGTGCCAGCAGCTCGGGTATGGGGACTCCGGGGGACTACGAGCAGTACTTC.

The V gene is TRBV7-9, the J gene TRBJ2-7, with 7 bases matching TRBD1. V dropped 4 bases and J dropped 3; count of bases not matched to a gene: 9. Germline CDR1 is SEHNR and CDR2 is FQNEAQ (reference sequence). The CDR3 extends over 15 amino acids. The CDR3: CASSSQTGLHYEQYF. CDR3 bases: TGTGCCAGCAGCTCGCAGACAGGGCTACACTACGAGCAGTACTTC.

The chain joins TRBV28 to TRBJ2-7; D may be TRBD1 (6 bases). Germline V gene lookup returns CDR1 MDHEN and CDR2 SYDVKM. The length of the CDR3 is 15 residues. Trimming stripped 2 bases from V and 0 bases from J, with 11 bases between. The CDR3 is CASSLGDTSSYEQYF. The CDR3 coding sequence is TGTGCCAGCAGTTTAGGGGACACCAGCTCCTACGAGCAGTACTTC.

This chain uses TRBV27 with TRBJ2-7; weak D call: TRBD1 (6 bases). CDR1 is MNHEY, CDR2 SMNVEV, per germline (reference sequence). The CDR3 length is 14 residues. Trimming shortened V by 6 bases and J by 0 bases, and 12 bases separated the two germline ends. This CDR3 reads CASRMTGDSYEQYF. The DNA for the CDR3 is TGTGCCAGCAGAATGACAGGAGACTCCTACGAGCAGTACTTC.